This is a list of T cell receptor beta chains from one sample in a study of cytomegalovirus exposure and HLA in healthy donors. Some clones are missing from TCRdb's copy, which holds only in-frame ones; the method was immunoSEQ multiplex PCR. Of around 150,000 clones in the sample, roughly 78% are singletons; the top ten hold roughly 6.8%. The sequenced material came from PBMCs. All receptors derive from a middle-aged man in good health and CMV-seropositive. CDR3s include the opening cysteine and the closing phenylalanine or tryptophan. Each record gives: V gene, D gene, CDR3 length, clone size, J gene, CDR3 DNA, CDR3 protein. The D gene is left open where the match is weak. Not every row has a clone size; where given, it reads once, few, many or a size class.

TRBV4-1,.,15,once,TRBJ2-1,TGCGCCAGCAGCCAGGGCTCCGGGACTCCGAATGAGCAGTTCTTC,CASSQGSGTPNEQFF
TRBV7-8,TRBD1,15,.,TRBJ2-7,TGTGCCAGCAGCTTCCGGGACAGGGCTTCCTACGAGCAGTACTTC,CASSFRDRASYEQYF
TRBV20-1,.,11,.,TRBJ2-1,TGCAGTGCTTCAGAGGAAACAGAGCAGTTCTTC,CSASEETEQFF
TRBV10-1,TRBD2,14,.,TRBJ2-1,TGCGCCAGCAGGACCGGGACTAGCGGGGATGAGCAGTTCTTC,CASRTGTSGDEQFF
TRBV18,.,13,once,TRBJ2-1,TGTGCCAGCTCACCATCATCCTACAATGAGCAGTTCTTC,CASSPSSYNEQFF
TRBV7-7,.,15,.,TRBJ2-1,TGTGCTAGCAGCAATACGGGATTCGGCTCGGATGTGCAGTTCTTC,CASSNTGFGSDVQFF
TRBV29-1,TRBD1,12,few,TRBJ1-1,TGCAGCACCAGACAGGGAGACACTGAAGCTTTCTTT,CSTRQGDTEAFF
TRBV2,TRBD1,16,.,TRBJ1-6,TGTGCCAGCAGTGAGGTCAGACAGGGGCTCAATTCACCCCTCCACTTT,CASSEVRQGLNSPLHF
TRBV9,.,15,.,TRBJ1-4,TGTGCCAGCAGCGTAACAGGGACCGAAGGTGAAAAACTGTTTTTT,CASSVTGTEGEKLFF
TRBV11-2,.,15,once,TRBJ1-1,TGTGCCAGCAGCTTAGAAGGGGATGCGAACACTGAAGCTTTCTTT,CASSLEGDANTEAFF
TRBV10-3,TRBD1,15,.,TRBJ1-4,TGTGCCATCAGTGTGGGGACAGCAACTAATGAAAAACTGTTTTTT,CAISVGTATNEKLFF
TRBV5-4,TRBD1,14,.,TRBJ1-1,TGTGCCAGCAGCTCGGACAGGATGAACACTGAAGCTTTCTTT,CASSSDRMNTEAFF
TRBV2,.,12,.,TRBJ2-5,TGTGCCGGTCAGGGGACCCAAGAGACCCAGTACTTC,CAGQGTQETQYF
TRBV5-1,.,15,.,TRBJ2-1,TGCGCCAGCAGCGCGAGCTTGAACAGTTACAATGAGCAGTTCTTC,CASSASLNSYNEQFF
TRBV19,.,16,.,TRBJ2-1,TGTGCCAGTAGTATAGACGCAGGGAACTACTACAATGAGCAGTTCTTC,CASSIDAGNYYNEQFF
TRBV29-1,TRBD2,14,.,TRBJ2-7,TGCAGCGCCCGGGACCAGGGAGGGCTTTGGGGGCAGTACTTC,CSARDQGGLWGQYF
TRBV5-1,TRBD2,15,.,TRBJ2-5,TGCGCCAGCACGGAGGGACTAGGGCTTGGGGAGACCCAGTACTTC,CASTEGLGLGETQYF
TRBV19,TRBD1,15,.,TRBJ2-2,TGTGCCAGTAGTCCCACAGGGGGCTGGACCGGGGAGCTGTTTTTT,CASSPTGGWTGELFF
TRBV29-1,.,14,.,TRBJ2-1,TGCAGCGTTTCCTTGGGTAACAGTTACAATGAGCAGTTCTTC,CSVSLGNSYNEQFF
TRBV6-4,TRBD1,14,.,TRBJ2-3,TGTGCCAGCAGTGACGGACAGGGGGCAGATACGCAGTATTTT,CASSDGQGADTQYF
TRBV5-1,.,13,.,TRBJ2-5,TGCGCCAGCAGCTTGGTCCTCCAAGAGACCCAGTACTTC,CASSLVLQETQYF
TRBV5-1,TRBD2,14,.,TRBJ2-5,TGCGCCAGCACCATAGCGGGAGGGATGGAGACCCAGTACTTC,CASTIAGGMETQYF
TRBV5-1,TRBD2,14,.,TRBJ2-5,TGCGCCAGCAGGGCCAGTGGGGGGGTCGAGACCCAGTACTTC,CASRASGGVETQYF
TRBV5-1,.,15,.,TRBJ2-2,TGCGCCAGCAGTCTGGACAGCCCGAACACCGGGGAGCTGTTTTTT,CASSLDSPNTGELFF
TRBV5-8,.,14,.,TRBJ1-4,TGTGCCAGCAGCTTGGGGGAAACAGGGTGGAAACTGTTTTTT,CASSLGETGWKLFF
TRBV10-2,TRBD2,14,.,TRBJ2-1,TGCGCCAGCAGTGATGCTAGCGGGAGAAATGAGCAGTTCTTC,CASSDASGRNEQFF
TRBV5-1,.,12,.,TRBJ2-1,TGCGCCAGCAGCTTGTCTGCCGGTGAGCAGTTCTTC,CASSLSAGEQFF
TRBV11-2,.,17,few,TRBJ2-5,TGTGCCAGCAGCTCACCTAGGAAGGAGGATCTTGGAGAGACCCAGTACTTC,CASSSPRKEDLGETQYF
TRBV9,.,13,.,TRBJ2-7,TGTGCCAGCAGCACCCACGAGCAATACGAGCAGTACTTC,CASSTHEQYEQYF
TRBV6-1,TRBD1,15,.,TRBJ2-5,TGTGCCAGCAGTGCGGGACAGGGCATCAAGATGGCCCAGTACTTC,CASSAGQGIKMAQYF
TRBV27,TRBD1,16,.,TRBJ2-7,TGTGCCAGCAGTTTAGCCAGACAGGGGGGAGGCTACGAGCAGTACTTC,CASSLARQGGGYEQYF
TRBV9,TRBD2,17,.,TRBJ2-3,TGTGCCAGCAGCCCGGGGGGAGCGGGATTTTTAGCAGATACGCAGTATTTT,CASSPGGAGFLADTQYF
TRBV5-1,TRBD1,14,.,TRBJ1-1,TGCGCCAGCAAACTTGACAGGGGCTTCACTGAAGCTTTCTTT,CASKLDRGFTEAFF
TRBV30,.,13,.,TRBJ2-5,TGTGCCTGGAGTTCAACAGGTCAAGAGACCCAGTACTTC,CAWSSTGQETQYF
TRBV15,TRBD1,15,.,TRBJ1-1,TGTGCCACCAGCAGTGAGGGACAGGGTCTTAGGAAAGCTTTCTTT,CATSSEGQGLRKAFF
TRBV20-1,.,10,.,TRBJ1-1,TGCAGTGCTCGGACATATGAAGCTTTCTTT,CSARTYEAFF
TRBV28,.,17,.,TRBJ1-2,TGTGCCAGCAACCCCTCTGGCACGGGACACCGAATAGATGGCTACACCTTC,CASNPSGTGHRIDGYTF
TRBV10-1,TRBD2,17,.,TRBJ2-7,TGCGCCAGCAGTGACTCCGGGACTAGCGGGGCCATTCTGAAGCAGTACTTC,CASSDSGTSGAILKQYF
TRBV19,.,14,few,TRBJ2-7,TGTGCCAGTAGTATAACAGGGGGGGTCTACGAGCAGTACTTC,CASSITGGVYEQYF
TRBV12-2,.,18,.,TRBJ2-3,TGTGCAAGTCGCTTAACCAAACAAACTAGCGGGAGCACAGATACGCAGTATTTT,CASRLTKQTSGSTDTQYF
TRBV6-1,.,16,.,TRBJ2-1,TGTGCCAGCAGTGAAGTTCTGAGTGGGAGCTCTTCGGAGCAGTTCTTC,CASSEVLSGSSSEQFF
TRBV19,TRBD1,15,once,TRBJ1-5,TGTGCCAGTAGTATAGATCACAGGGGTTTTCAGCCCCAGCATTTT,CASSIDHRGFQPQHF
TRBV29-1,.,14,few,TRBJ1-6,TGCAGCGTTGAAGATGAATCGGGAGCCTCGTCCCTCCACTTT,CSVEDESGASSLHF
TRBV10-2,.,12,.,TRBJ2-1,TGCGCCAGCAGTGAGGCGGGCACGCGGCAGTTCTTC,CASSEAGTRQFF
TRBV27,TRBD1,14,.,TRBJ2-7,TGTGCCAGCAGTTGGGGACAGCTGAACTACGAGCAGTACTTC,CASSWGQLNYEQYF
TRBV10-3,.,13,once,TRBJ1-5,TGTGCCATCAGTCCGCGGGGCGATCAGCCCCAGCATTTT,CAISPRGDQPQHF